This T cell receptor beta chain was found in a study of blood T cell repertoires in COVID-19. Overall study context: Donors in the United States, Italy and Spain gave samples during acute or convalescent COVID-19. PBMCs, B-cell-depleted T cells, or T cells were the source of the cDNA or gDNA that made up the material.

Study processing details: Estimates of nucleated cell counts were drawn from the amplification of reference gene primers. Data came from immunoSEQ multiplex PCR; TCRdb stores just in-frame clones and leaves some out. V and J calls and clone size are copied from that table; D and trimming were computed from the DNA. The sample has around 250,000 clones, 65% to 90% seen once; the top ten hold less than 6.5%. The CDR3 length is 13 residues. CDR1 MDHEN and CDR2 SYDVKM come from the germline V gene. V was cut by 5 bases and J by 2 bases, with 10 bases left in between. This sequence joins TRBV28 and TRBJ2-7; possible D gene TRBD1, 6 bases. Source material: peripheral blood. This TCR was sampled from a man aged 50 to 59 with active or convalescent COVID-19. The CDR3 region is CASSGGQPYEQYF. CDR3 nucleotides: TGTGCCAGCAGTGGAGGACAGCCCTACGAGCAGTACTTC.